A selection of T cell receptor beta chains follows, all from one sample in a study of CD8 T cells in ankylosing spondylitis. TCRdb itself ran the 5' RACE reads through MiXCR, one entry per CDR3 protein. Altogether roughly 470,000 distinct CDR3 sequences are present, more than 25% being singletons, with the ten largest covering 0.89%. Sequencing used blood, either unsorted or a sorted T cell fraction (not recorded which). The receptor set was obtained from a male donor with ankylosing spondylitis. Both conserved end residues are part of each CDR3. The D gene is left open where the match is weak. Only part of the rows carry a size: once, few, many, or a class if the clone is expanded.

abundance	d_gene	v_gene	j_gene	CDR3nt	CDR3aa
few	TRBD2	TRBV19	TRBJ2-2	TGTGCCAGTACCTCTAGCGGGAGGAACACCGGGGAGCTGTTTTTT	CASTSSGRNTGELFF
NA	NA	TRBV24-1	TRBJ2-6	TGTGCCACCAGTACACGAACCCGGGACAACTCTGGGGCCAACGTCCTGACTTTC	CATSTRTRDNSGANVLTF
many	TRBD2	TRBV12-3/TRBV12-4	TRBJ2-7	TGTGCCAGCAGTTTCCTAGCGGCCGAGCAGTACTTC	CASSFLAAEQYF
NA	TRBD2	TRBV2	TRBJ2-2	TGTGCCAGCAGTAGATTGGGCGGGGGGAACACCGGGGAGCTGTTTTTT	CASSRLGGGNTGELFF
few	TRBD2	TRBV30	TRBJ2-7	TGTGCCTGGAGTCGGTTGCGGGAGGGCCCCTACGAGCAGTACTTC	CAWSRLREGPYEQYF
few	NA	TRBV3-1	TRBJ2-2	TGTGCCAGCAGCCCTAGCCACAGCCGGAGCACCGGGGAGCTGTTTTTT	CASSPSHSRSTGELFF
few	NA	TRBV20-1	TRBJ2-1	TGCAGTGCTAGAGGGCAAACTAGTTACTCCTACAATGAGCAGTTCTTC	CSARGQTSYSYNEQFF
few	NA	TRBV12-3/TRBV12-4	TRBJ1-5	TGTGCCAGCAGACTGACAGGAGGTTACAATCAGCCCCAGCATTTT	CASRLTGGYNQPQHF
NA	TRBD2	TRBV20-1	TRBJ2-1	TGCAGTGCTACGGTTAGCGGGAGGCCCTACAATGAGCAGTTCTTC	CSATVSGRPYNEQFF
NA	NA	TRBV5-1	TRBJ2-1	TGCGCCAGCAGCTTGGGGGGGAGTACCCTCTACAATGAGCAGTTCTTC	CASSLGGSTLYNEQFF
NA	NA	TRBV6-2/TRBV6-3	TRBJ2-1	TGTGCCAGCACCCTAATGGGGGGTATGGGTGAGCAGTTCTTC	CASTLMGGMGEQFF
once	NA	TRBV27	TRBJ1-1	TGTGCCAGCAGTTTATGGGGGGGAGGCACTGAAGCTTTCTTT	CASSLWGGGTEAFF
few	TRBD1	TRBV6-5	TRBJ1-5	TGTGCCAGCAGTTCAACAGGGGGGGTTCAGCCCCAGCATTTT	CASSSTGGVQPQHF
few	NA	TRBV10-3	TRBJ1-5	TGTGCCATCAGTGATGGGGTGCAGGGCAATCAGCCCCAGCATTTT	CAISDGVQGNQPQHF
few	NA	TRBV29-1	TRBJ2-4	TGCAGCGTTGTAGGGAACCGGCAGGGCATTCAGTACTTC	CSVVGNRQGIQYF
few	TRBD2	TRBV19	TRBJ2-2	TGTGCCAGTAGTACTAGCGGGACTAACACCGGGGAGCTGTTTTTT	CASSTSGTNTGELFF
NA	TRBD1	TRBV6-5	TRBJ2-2	TGTGCCAGCAGTTTAGACAGGGCAAGCTCTTATGCCGGGGAGCTGTTTTTT	CASSLDRASSYAGELFF
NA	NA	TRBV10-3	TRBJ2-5	TGTGCCATCAGACTCTCGACAGGAGGGCTGGAGACCCAGTACTTC	CAIRLSTGGLETQYF
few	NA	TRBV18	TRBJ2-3	TGTGCCAGCTCACCCCGCCGTGACACGGATACGCAGTATTTT	CASSPRRDTDTQYF
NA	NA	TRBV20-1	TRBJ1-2	TGCAGTGCTAGAGACAATCAGGGATACTTCTATGGCTACACCTTC	CSARDNQGYFYGYTF
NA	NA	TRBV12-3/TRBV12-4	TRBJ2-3	TGTGCCAGCAGCAGGACGGTCAGCACGAGCACAGATACGCAGTATTTT	CASSRTVSTSTDTQYF
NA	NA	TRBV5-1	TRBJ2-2	TGCGCCAGCAGCTTGGGACCAGGAGGCACCGGGGAGCTGTTTTTT	CASSLGPGGTGELFF
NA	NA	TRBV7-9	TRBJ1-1	TGTGCCAGCAGCTCCCCAGGGTCGGGGTCCACTGAAGCTTTCTTT	CASSSPGSGSTEAFF
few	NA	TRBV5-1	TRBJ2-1	TGCGCCAGCAGCTCATCTAGGGCCTCCTACAATGAGCAGTTCTTC	CASSSSRASYNEQFF
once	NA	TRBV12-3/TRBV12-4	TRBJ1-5	TGTGCCAGCAGTTTCAGACCGGCGGGCAATCAGCCCCAGCATTTT	CASSFRPAGNQPQHF
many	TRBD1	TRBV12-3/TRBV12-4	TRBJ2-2	TGTGCCAGCAGTCTACCCCGGGACAGGGGTCATACCGGGGAGCTGTTTTTT	CASSLPRDRGHTGELFF
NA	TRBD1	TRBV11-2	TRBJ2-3	TGTGCCAGCAGCTTAAACAGGGGAGCAGATACGCAGTATTTT	CASSLNRGADTQYF
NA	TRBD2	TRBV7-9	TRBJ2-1	TGTGCCAGCAGCTTCGCTAGCGGGGGTAACAATGAGCAGTTCTTC	CASSFASGGNNEQFF
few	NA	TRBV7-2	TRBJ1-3	TGTGCCAGCAGCCTACCCCGGGTCCTTGGAAACACCATATATTTT	CASSLPRVLGNTIYF
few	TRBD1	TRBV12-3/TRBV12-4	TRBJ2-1	TGTGCCAGCAGTGGTACAGGGGGAGGAAAAAATGAGCAGTTCTTC	CASSGTGGGKNEQFF
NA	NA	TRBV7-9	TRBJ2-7	TGTGCCAGCAGCACCCAGGCCCTGCGGCAGTACTTC	CASSTQALRQYF
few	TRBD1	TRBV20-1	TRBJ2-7	TGCAGTGCTCTCCGGGACAGGGGTTACGAGCAGTACTTC	CSALRDRGYEQYF
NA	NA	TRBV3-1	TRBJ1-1	TGTGCCAGCAGCCCCTCAGACAGCGACACTGAAGCTTTCTTT	CASSPSDSDTEAFF
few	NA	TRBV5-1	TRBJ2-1	TGCGCCAGCAGCTATCAGTCAGGAGCTGGTGGGGAGCAGTTCTTC	CASSYQSGAGGEQFF
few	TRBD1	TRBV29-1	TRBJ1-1	TGCAGCCTGACAGGGAGTGGCACTGAAGCTTTCTTT	CSLTGSGTEAFF
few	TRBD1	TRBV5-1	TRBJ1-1	TGCGCCAGCAGCAGGGTGGGACAGCCCTTGATGAACACTGAAGCTTTCTTT	CASSRVGQPLMNTEAFF
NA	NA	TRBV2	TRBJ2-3	TGTGCCAGCAGGCCTATCAGGGGGGCAGATACGCAGTATTTT	CASRPIRGADTQYF
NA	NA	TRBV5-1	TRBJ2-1	TGCGCCAGCAGCTTGGGGGAGGCCCCGTACAATGAGCAGTTCTTC	CASSLGEAPYNEQFF
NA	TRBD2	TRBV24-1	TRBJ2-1	TGTGCCACCAGTGACCAACTAGCGGGATCATACAATGAGCAGTTCTTC	CATSDQLAGSYNEQFF
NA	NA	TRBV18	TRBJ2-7	TGTGCCAGTTCCCGAGGACAGCCAAACTTTTCCTACGAGCAGTACTTC	CASSRGQPNFSYEQYF
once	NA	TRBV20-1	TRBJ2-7	TGCAGTGCCCGATTAGGGGTCTACTCCTACGAGCAGTACTTC	CSARLGVYSYEQYF
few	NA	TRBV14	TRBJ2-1	TGTGCCAGCAGCCAAGATCGGTTAACTCAGTTCTTC	CASSQDRLTQFF
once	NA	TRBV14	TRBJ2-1	TGTGCCAGCAGGCCCCTGACAGGACGGTCAAATGAGCAGTTCTTC	CASRPLTGRSNEQFF
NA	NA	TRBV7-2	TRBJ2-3	TGTGCCAGCAGCTTGTTAGGCAATCAGGATACGCAGTATTTT	CASSLLGNQDTQYF
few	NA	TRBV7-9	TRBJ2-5	TGTGCCAGCAGCTCCTACGGACTCCAAGAGACCCAGTACTTC	CASSSYGLQETQYF
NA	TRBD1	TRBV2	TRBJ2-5	TGTGCCAGCAGTGAAGAGACAGGGACAGAGACCCAGTACTTC	CASSEETGTETQYF
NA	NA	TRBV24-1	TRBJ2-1	TGTGCCACCAGTGATTCCCTCTACAATGAGCAGTTCTTC	CATSDSLYNEQFF
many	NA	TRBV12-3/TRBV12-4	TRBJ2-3	TGTGCCAGCAGTTTTGACACAGATACGCAGTATTTT	CASSFDTDTQYF
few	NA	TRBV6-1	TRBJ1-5	TGTGCCAGCAGTGAAGCGCGCCAGGGATTGCAGCCCCAGCATTTT	CASSEARQGLQPQHF
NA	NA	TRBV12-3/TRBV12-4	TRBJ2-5	TGTGCCAGCACCCCCCGGGGGCGAAGCGAGACCCAGTACTTC	CASTPRGRSETQYF
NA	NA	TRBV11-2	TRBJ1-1	TGTGCCAGCAGCTCAAACCGGGGGCTTGAAGCTTTCTTT	CASSSNRGLEAFF
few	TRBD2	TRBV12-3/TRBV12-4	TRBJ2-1	TGTGCCAGCAGTATCCATCTAGCGGGAGAGAACAATGAGCAGTTCTTC	CASSIHLAGENNEQFF
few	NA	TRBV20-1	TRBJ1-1	TGCAGTGCCGAACAGGGTTTGAGCACTGAAGCTTTCTTT	CSAEQGLSTEAFF
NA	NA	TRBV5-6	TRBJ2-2	TGTGCCAGCAGCCAGTTTCGAACCGGGGAGCTGTTTTTT	CASSQFRTGELFF
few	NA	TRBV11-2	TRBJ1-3	TGTGCCAGCAACTTGGGGGGAAACACCATATATTTT	CASNLGGNTIYF